In its sample, the clone carrying this T cell receptor (beta chain) was seen a few times. Its target is not known. This record comes from a study of T cells in tumors after PD-1 blockade. Background on the study: Daily vismodegib 150 mg continued in a subset of anti-PD-1-treated patients. On average, peripheral blood gave about 110,000 TCR templates and 35,000 to 40,000 unique clonotypes.

Using immunoSEQ multiplex PCR, the repertoire was profiled, and TCRdb retains in-frame clones only, with some absent. The sample shows tens of thousands of clones, around four fifths of them seen only once. General observations from the study: About 40% of tumor TCR clonotypes were also found in blood.

This CDR3 spans 14 amino acids. Trimming stripped 5 bases from V and 9 bases from J, with 17 bases between. Germline CDR1 is SGHTA and CDR2 is FQGNSA. Template: tumor biopsy or peripheral blood genomic DNA, about 550-6,500 ng per sample. The material was PBMCs, obtained before anti-PD-1 treatment. V gene TRBV7-2 combines with J gene TRBJ2-1, with no clear D. The receptor comes from a human donor with basal cell carcinoma. CDR3 bases: TGTGCCAGCAGCCCTAGTTTAACATTGTCTGAGCAGTTCTTC. Translating it yields CASSPSLTLSEQFF.